This entry lists 32 T cell receptor beta chains sequenced from one sample in a study of T cells in Graves' hyperthyroidism and ophthalmopathy. Researchers took RNA transcripts and amplified the TCR beta CDR3 regions from them. Primed by the HTBI set, a first-round RT-PCR was run on the TCR CDR3. TCRdb re-analysed the multiplex PCR reads in MiXCR, keeping a single row per CDR3 protein. The profile shows 450,000 to 550,000 distinct CDR3 sequences, around a quarter of them singletons. The sequenced sample was blood. The receptors here all came from a woman aged 25 to 39 with Graves' ophthalmopathy.

This clonotype has ten or more counts. This chain uses TRBV29-1 with TRBJ2-7; 7 nucleotides align to TRBD1. This CDR3 region has 15 residues. Germline trimming cut 3 bases from V and 0 bases from J; bases unmatched to any gene: 8. Germline V gene sequence: CDR1 SQVTM, CDR2 ANQGSEA. CDR3 DNA sequence: TGCAGCGTTGAGGGGCCGGGACAGAGCTCCTACGAGCAGTACTTC. This codes for CSVEGPGQSSYEQYF.

The genes are TRBV6-1 and TRBJ1-1, with D possibly TRBD1 on 5 matching bases. Trimming cost V 7 bases and J 0 bases, with 9 bases left between them. Germline CDR1 reads MNHNS; CDR2 reads SASEGT. The CDR3 is 13 amino acids. CDR3 sequence (DNA): TGTGCCAGCAACAGGTCCATGAACACTGAAGCTTTCTTT. It specifies CASNRSMNTEAFF.

This clonotype came up a few times. The chain employs TRBV4-1 and TRBJ2-7; 12 positions match TRBD2. The J segment lost 4 bases and the V segment lost 6 bases, leaving 10 bases of the junction unmatched. The CDR3 has 16 amino acids. CDR1 is MGHRA and CDR2 is YSYEKL in the germline V gene. The CDR3 DNA sequence: TGCGCCAGCAGACTGACCAGACTAGCGGGGGAGTACGAGCAGTACTTC. As protein: CASRLTRLAGEYEQYF.

CDR3 in amino acids: CASSDPGNEQYF. DNA of the CDR3: TGTGCCAGCAGTGATCCGGGGAACGAGCAGTACTTC. The chain has TRBV2 and TRBJ2-7; D might be TRBD2 (5 bases). Trimming removed 3 bases from V and 5 bases from J, with 8 bases in between. Germline lookup yields CDR1 SNHLY and CDR2 FYNNEI. The CDR3 is 12 amino acids.

This clonotype was counted once. The genes are TRBV15 and TRBJ1-2; D call uncertain. The germline V and J ends were trimmed by 0 bases and 3 bases, with 11 bases remaining between them. From germline, CDR1 is LNHNV and CDR2 YYDKDF (reference sequence). The CDR3 covers 15 residues. CDR3 sequence: CATSRDRFIDYGYTF. DNA of the CDR3: TGTGCCACCAGCAGAGATAGGTTTATCGACTATGGCTACACCTTC.

This clonotype was recorded many times. The J gene is TRBJ1-3, the V gene TRBV4-1; weak D call: TRBD1 (5 bases). The CDR3 runs to 15 residues. Germline-derived CDR1 and CDR2 are MGHRA and YSYEKL. Trimming took 0 bases from V and 1 from J, leaving 7 bases between them. The CDR3 sequence: CASSQDWGSGNTIYF. For the CDR3, the DNA is TGCGCCAGCAGCCAAGACTGGGGGTCTGGAAACACCATATATTTT.

This clonotype was seen a handful of times. This chain connects TRBV2 to TRBJ1-2; TRBD1 agrees at 8 bases. There are 15 residues in the CDR3. The V segment lost 5 bases and the J segment 8 bases; nucleotides outside the gene matches: 13. CDR1 and CDR2 from the germline V gene are SNHLY and FYNNEI. DNA for the CDR3: TGTGCCAGCAGTTGGGAACAGGGGGGCTCTAAGGGCTACACCTTC. Its translation: CASSWEQGGSKGYTF.

This clonotype was seen at least ten times. The V call is TRBV7-2, the J call TRBJ1-5; D unresolved. The germline V and J ends were trimmed by 2 bases and 2 bases, with 7 bases remaining between them. CDR1 is SGHTA, CDR2 FQGNSA, per germline. The CDR3 loop spans 14 amino acids. The CDR3 sequence is CASSLRSGNQPQHF. The CDR3 DNA reads as TGTGCCAGCAGCTTAAGGTCGGGCAATCAGCCCCAGCATTTT.

As to this clonotype: One base away lies a much larger clone, so this may be a sequencing read error. The chain uses TRBV15 and TRBJ1-5; D gene unclear. The germline gives CDR1 LNHNV, CDR2 YYDKDF (reference sequence). V was shortened by 2 bases and J by 4 bases, with 18 bases between the two germline ends. The CDR3 loop spans 17 amino acids. The CDR3 nucleotides read TGTGCCACCAGCAGATGGTTCTTTGGGCAGAATAATCAGCCCCAGCATTTT. Translated: CATSRWFFGQNNQPQHF.

Only a few counts were recorded for this clonotype. With a much larger clone just one base away, this may be a read error. The V and J genes are TRBV12-3 or TRBV12-4 and TRBJ1-1, with 8 bases fitting TRBD1. This CDR3 is 13 amino acids long. CDR3 loop: CACSFQGATEAFF. The CDR3 coding sequence is TGTGCCTGCAGTTTTCAGGGGGCGACTGAAGCTTTCTTT.

The chain is built from TRBV20-1 and TRBJ2-7; TRBD2 is a possible D gene (6 bases). Germline CDR1 and CDR2: DFQATT and SNEGSKA (reference sequence). The germline V and J ends were trimmed by 3 bases and 6 bases, with 15 bases remaining between them. CDR3 length equals 13 residues. The CDR3 DNA sequence: TGCAGTGCTAGGACTAGTGTGGGAGGCGAGCAGTACTTC. The encoded protein is CSARTSVGGEQYF.

This clonotype was found a few times. This sequence joins TRBV11-2 and TRBJ1-1; no reliable D call. CDR1 SGHAT and CDR2 FQNNGV come from the germline V gene. V lost 0 bases and J 7 bases, leaving 12 bases between the germline ends. The CDR3 is 14 residues long. The CDR3 bases are TGTGCCAGCAGCTTAGAGGGGAAAGGCAGTGAAGCTTTCTTT. Translating it yields CASSLEGKGSEAFF.

This clonotype was counted only a few times. This chain links TRBV6-2 or TRBV6-3 with TRBJ2-7, with 8 bases fitting TRBD1. V shed 0 bases, J shed 4 bases, and the junction held 5 bases outside the gene matches. Germline V lookup: CDR1 MNHEY, CDR2 SVGEGT. The CDR3 has 15 residues. CDR3 DNA sequence: TGTGCCAGCAGTTACTCCATGGACAGGGCGTACGAGCAGTACTTC. Its translation is CASSYSMDRAYEQYF.

At least ten counts were recorded for this clonotype. This rearrangement joins TRBV6-1 to TRBJ1-5; no clear D. CDR3 length: 14 residues. Looked up from germline, CDR1 is MNHNS and CDR2 is SASEGT. V lost 6 bases to trimming and J lost 3 bases, with 12 bases between them. CDR3 protein: CASSQQLNNQPQHF. The CDR3 DNA follows: TGTGCCAGCAGCCAACAGTTAAACAATCAGCCCCAGCATTTT.

This clonotype appeared many times. The chain carries TRBV28 and TRBJ2-7; 7 nucleotides agree with TRBD1. The trim removed 4 bases at V and 4 bases at J, leaving 7 bases unmatched. The CDR3 consists of 14 residues. The germline CDR1 and CDR2 sequences are MDHEN and SYDVKM. This CDR3 is CASSSGQVLYEQYF. The CDR3 bases are TGTGCCAGCAGTTCAGGACAGGTCCTATACGAGCAGTACTTC.

This clonotype has a count of ten or more. This rearrangement joins TRBV29-1 to TRBJ2-7; 10 bases fit TRBD1. With V trimmed by 4 bases and J by 5 bases, 8 bases remained unmatched. CDR1 and CDR2 (germline): SQVTM, ANQGSEA. The CDR3 is made up of 14 amino acids. CDR3 sequence (DNA): TGCAGCGTTGGCGGACAGGGGGAGCGACACGAGCAGTACTTC. This encodes CSVGGQGERHEQYF.

This clonotype was detected many times. The CDR3 is CASSEGAGAKNIQYF. The CDR3 nucleotides read TGCGCCAGCAGTGAGGGAGCGGGGGCCAAAAACATTCAGTACTTC. The V gene is TRBV10-1, the J gene TRBJ2-4; 7 bases are shared with TRBD2. From germline, CDR1 is WNHNN and CDR2 SYGVQD (reference sequence). CDR3 size: 15 residues. The trim removed 2 bases at V and 1 base at J, leaving 2 bases unmatched.

This clonotype has only a few counts. The chain carries TRBV20-1 and TRBJ2-7; the match to TRBD1 covers 7 bases. The CDR3 sequence is 14 residues long. Germline V lookup: CDR1 DFQATT, CDR2 SNEGSKA (reference sequence). V trimming: 8 bases; J trimming: 0 bases; junction bases outside the gene matches: 10. The CDR3 region has the DNA TGCAGTACCGAGGGGGCCAATTCCTCCTACGAGCAGTACTTC. This translates into CSTEGANSSYEQYF.

In its sample, this clonotype was seen a few times. In nucleotides, the CDR3 is TGTGCCAGCTCACCAATGAAGGGGCCAGAGCAGCCCCAGCATTTT. Amino acids: CASSPMKGPEQPQHF. The rearrangement links TRBV18 to TRBJ1-5; D possibly corresponds to TRBD1 (5 bases). Between the trimmed V and J ends, which lost 2 bases and 7 bases, there was a span of 15 bases. Germline V gene sequence: CDR1 KGHSH, CDR2 LQKENI. The CDR3 consists of 15 residues.

This clonotype occurred many times. CDR3 residues: CASSSGASTGELFF. DNA of the CDR3: TGTGCCAGCAGTTCCGGGGCGAGCACCGGGGAGCTGTTTTTT. This chain uses TRBV28 with TRBJ2-2; D tentatively fits TRBD1 or TRBD2 (5 bases each). Germline V gene data show CDR1 as MDHEN and CDR2 as SYDVKM. V was pared by 4 bases and J by 4 bases, with 10 bases between. This CDR3 spans 14 amino acids.

This clonotype was counted at least ten times. The chain employs TRBV24-1 and TRBJ2-5; D gene ambiguous. The CDR3 runs 15 residues. Germline-derived CDR1 and CDR2 are KGHDR and SFDVKD. The germline V and J ends were trimmed by 4 bases and 4 bases, with 15 bases remaining between them. The CDR3 loop reads CATSDPRPTGETQYF. The CDR3 bases are TGTGCCACCAGTGACCCCCGGCCGACTGGAGAGACCCAGTACTTC.

The chain combines TRBV27 with TRBJ1-5, with TRBD1 as a possible D gene (5 bases). Trimming pared 0 bases from V and 5 bases from J, leaving 11 bases between. CDR3 length: 15 amino acids. Germline V lookup: CDR1 MNHEY, CDR2 SMNVEV (reference sequence). DNA for the CDR3: TGTGCCAGCAGTTTATCCTGGCAGGGCGATCAGCCCCAGCATTTT. Its protein is CASSLSWQGDQPQHF.

Ten or more counts support this clonotype. This sequence joins TRBV28 and TRBJ2-5; 7 bases are shared with TRBD1. V shed 7 bases and J 2 bases; nucleotides not matched to a gene: 10. CDR3 length: 15 residues. Germline V gene lookup returns CDR1 MDHEN and CDR2 SYDVKM. The CDR3, as DNA: TGTGCCAGCACGGTTGGGACAGTCTCACAAGAGACCCAGTACTTC. Its protein is CASTVGTVSQETQYF. The full variable domain, completed using reference TRBV28 and TRBJ2-5, is DVKVTQSSRYLVKRTGEKVFLECVQDMDHENMFWYRQDPGLGLRLIYFSYDVKMKEKGDIPEGYSVSREKKERFSLILESASTNQTSMYLCASTVGTVSQETQYFGPGTRLLVL.

This clonotype was observed many times. The gene calls are TRBV29-1 and TRBJ1-2; D not certain. Germline V gene data show CDR1 as SQVTM and CDR2 as ANQGSEA. V lost 0 bases and J 7 bases, leaving 12 bases between the germline ends. This CDR3 spans 13 amino acids. The CDR3 loop reads CSVEDPLGGGYTF. DNA for the CDR3: TGCAGCGTTGAAGATCCTCTGGGCGGTGGCTACACCTTC.

The chain couples TRBV19 to TRBJ1-5; TRBD1 matches at 9 bases. Germline V gene sequence: CDR1 LNHDA, CDR2 SQIVND (reference sequence). V was clipped by 1 base and J by 0 bases; unmatched bases: 10. The CDR3 extends over 19 amino acids. CDR3: CASSIAGQGKQYSNQPQHF. Here the CDR3 DNA reads TGTGCCAGTAGTATAGCTGGACAGGGGAAACAATATAGCAATCAGCCCCAGCATTTT.

The CDR3 here is CASTGTGHEQYF. The CDR3 DNA sequence: TGTGCCAGCACTGGGACAGGGCACGAGCAGTACTTC. This chain links TRBV6-1 with TRBJ2-7; TRBD1 matches at 9 bases. Germline V gene sequence: CDR1 MNHNS, CDR2 SASEGT. The CDR3 runs 12 residues. Germline trimming cut 7 bases from V and 5 bases from J; bases unmatched to any gene: 3.

This clonotype was seen many times. This sequence joins TRBV19 and TRBJ1-1; perhaps TRBD1 as D (5 bases). CDR1 is LNHDA and CDR2 is SQIVND in the germline V gene (reference sequence). Trimming took 2 bases from V and 0 from J, leaving 10 bases between them. The CDR3 spans 15 residues. CDR3: CASSISGTMNTEAFF. In DNA, the CDR3 is TGTGCCAGTAGTATATCCGGGACCATGAACACTGAAGCTTTCTTT.

This clonotype was seen repeatedly, ten times or more. The chain has TRBV7-8 and TRBJ1-5, with D possibly TRBD1 on 5 matching bases. The ends were cut back, 1 base at V and 5 bases at J, with 9 bases in the middle. Germline CDR1 and CDR2: SGHVS and FQNEAQ. There are 14 residues in the CDR3. CDR3 residues: CASSLVRGYQPQHF. CDR3 coding DNA: TGTGCCAGCAGCTTAGTGAGGGGCTATCAGCCCCAGCATTTT.

This rearrangement joins TRBV6-1 to TRBJ2-4; D gene ambiguous. CDR3 size: 16 residues. The germline V gene has CDR1 MNHNS and CDR2 SASEGT. V was shortened by 6 bases and J by 0 bases, with 15 bases between the two germline ends. The CDR3 region is CASSEPDFLAKNIQYF. CDR3 nucleotides: TGTGCCAGCAGCGAACCGGATTTCCTAGCCAAAAACATTCAGTACTTC.

The chain is built from TRBV11-1 and TRBJ2-1; the match to TRBD1 covers 7 bases. The CDR3 is 15 amino acids. Germline loops: CDR1 SGHAT, CDR2 FQDESV (reference sequence). V lost 5 bases and J lost 8; bases outside the gene matches: 12. CDR3 region: CASSPGTVRLYEQFF. Here the CDR3 DNA reads TGTGCCAGCAGCCCGGGGACAGTACGCCTCTATGAGCAGTTCTTC.

This clonotype appeared a few times. This chain uses TRBV11-1 with TRBJ1-2, with 7 bases lining up with TRBD1. V lost 5 bases to trimming and J lost 0 bases; unmatched junction nucleotides: 15. There are 18 residues in the CDR3. Germline V gene data show CDR1 as SGHAT and CDR2 as FQDESV (reference sequence). The DNA of the CDR3 is TGTGCCAGCAGCGACTCCCAACAGGGGTCGGAGGCTAACTATGGCTACACCTTC. The encoded protein is CASSDSQQGSEANYGYTF.

The chain couples TRBV18 to TRBJ1-2; D is ambiguous. Deletions cut 0 bases from V and 3 bases from J, with 17 bases between. This CDR3 spans 17 amino acids. Germline V gene data show CDR1 as KGHSH and CDR2 as LQKENI. As DNA, the CDR3 is TGTGCCAGCTCACCACCCATAGCAGATCCCGGTCACTATGGCTACACCTTC. It translates to CASSPPIADPGHYGYTF.